Following are 5 T cell receptor beta chains from one sample sequenced in a study of blood T cell repertoires in COVID-19. Clones were read by immunoSEQ multiplex PCR, and TCRdb kept only the in-frame ones, dropping some. The sample holds under 200,000 clones, 85% seen once. Sequencing was carried out using peripheral blood. The receptor set was obtained from a woman aged 80 or over with acute or convalescent COVID-19.

The chain has TRBV2 and TRBJ2-1; no firm D call. V was pared by 6 bases and J by 3 bases, with 6 bases between. From germline, CDR1 is SNHLY and CDR2 FYNNEI. The CDR3 spans 12 residues. The CDR3 DNA follows: TGTGCCAGCAGCGCTAGCTACAATGAGCAGTTCTTC. Amino acid sequence: CASSASYNEQFF.

J is TRBJ1-4 and V is TRBV28; D perhaps matches TRBD1 (5 bases). This CDR3 spans 14 amino acids. V was clipped by 4 bases and J by 10 bases, with 16 bases between them. Germline V gene lookup returns CDR1 MDHEN and CDR2 SYDVKM. The CDR3 reads CASSSRGRVGKLFF. The CDR3, as DNA: TGTGCCAGCAGTTCGCGGGGCCGCGTCGGAAAACTGTTTTTT. Looking up the rest from reference TRBV28 and TRBJ1-4 gives the full variable domain: DVKVTQSSRYLVKRTGEKVFLECVQDMDHENMFWYRQDPGLGLRLIYFSYDVKMKEKGDIPEGYSVSREKKERFSLILESASTNQTSMYLCASSSRGRVGKLFFGSGTQLSVL.

J is TRBJ1-2 and V is TRBV30; D remains unclear. Between the trimmed V and J ends, which lost 3 bases and 9 bases, there was a span of 17 bases. Germline CDR1 is GTSNPN and CDR2 is SVGIG (reference sequence). There are 13 residues in the CDR3. The CDR3: CAWRRRAGNSYTF. Here the CDR3 DNA reads TGTGCCTGGAGGAGAAGGGCGGGGAACAGCTACACCTTC. Using reference TRBV30 and TRBJ1-2 for the parts outside the CDR3, the full variable domain is SQTIHQWPATLVQPVGSPLSLECTVEGTSNPNLYWYRQAAGRGLQLLFYSVGIGQISSEVPQNLSASRPQDRQFILSSKKLLLSDSGFYLCAWRRRAGNSYTFGSGTRLTVV.

The chain links TRBV6-2 or TRBV6-3 to TRBJ1-5; D remains unclear. V was cut by 5 bases and J by 1 base, with 27 bases left in between. The CDR3 extends over 20 amino acids. CDR1 and CDR2 from the germline V gene are MNHEY and SVGEGT. CDR3 amino acids: CASSLGIPWTTLGSNQPQHF. CDR3 DNA: TGTGCCAGCAGTCTAGGAATACCTTGGACGACACTAGGAAGCAATCAGCCCCAGCATTTT.

The chain recombines TRBV11-2 with TRBJ2-1, with D tentatively TRBD2 (5 bases). Germline V lookup: CDR1 SGHAT, CDR2 FQNNGV. This CDR3 has 13 residues. The V end lost 1 base, the J end lost 6 bases, and 7 bases lay between the germline ends. The CDR3 is CASSLGLANEQFF. Written as DNA, the CDR3 is TGTGCCAGCAGCTTAGGTCTAGCCAATGAGCAGTTCTTC.